The rows below give T cell receptor beta chains drawn from one sample of a study of T cell responses to AZD1222 COVID-19 vaccine. Produced via immunoSEQ multiplex PCR; TCRdb's table is partial and in-frame only. The table has over 150,000 clones, around 90% seen once. The sample here was peripheral blood, taken on day 0 of AZD1222 vaccination. These receptors were taken from an adult in good health. Each CDR3 is given with its conserved first and last residue. A D gene is named only where the DNA matches it firmly. Where a row states a size, it is once, few, many or the class of an expanded clone; other rows omit it.

abundance: NA
len: 15
v_gene: TRBV7-6
d_gene: NA
j_gene: TRBJ1-2
CDR3nt: TGTGCCAGCAGCCCGACAAGAGCGGGGTCTGGTGGCTACACCTTC
CDR3aa: CASSPTRAGSGGYTF

abundance: NA
len: 15
v_gene: TRBV18
d_gene: TRBD1
j_gene: TRBJ2-1
CDR3nt: TGTGCCAGCTCCTACACAGGGGGCCTATACAATGAGCAGTTCTTC
CDR3aa: CASSYTGGLYNEQFF

abundance: NA
len: 15
v_gene: TRBV19
d_gene: TRBD1
j_gene: TRBJ1-4
CDR3nt: TGTGCCAGTAGTCTATACAGGGGAACTAATGAAAAACTGTTTTTT
CDR3aa: CASSLYRGTNEKLFF

abundance: NA
len: 14
v_gene: TRBV18
d_gene: TRBD1
j_gene: TRBJ1-1
CDR3nt: TGTGCCAGCTCACCGGTCGGGACAGCCACTGAAGCTTTCTTT
CDR3aa: CASSPVGTATEAFF

abundance: NA
len: 17
v_gene: TRBV9
d_gene: NA
j_gene: TRBJ2-4
CDR3nt: TGTGCCAGCAGCACCGGTGGGGGGGGCTCCGCCAAAAACATTCAGTACTTC
CDR3aa: CASSTGGGGSAKNIQYF

abundance: NA
len: 15
v_gene: TRBV5-8
d_gene: TRBD2
j_gene: TRBJ2-6
CDR3nt: TGTGCCAGCAGCCTCGGGGGGAGTGGGGCCAACGTCCTGACTTTC
CDR3aa: CASSLGGSGANVLTF

abundance: NA
len: 19
v_gene: TRBV7-9
d_gene: NA
j_gene: TRBJ2-5
CDR3nt: TGTGCCAGCAGCCCCCCGGGTCCCTATAGGGACGCACGACAAGAGACCCAGTACTTC
CDR3aa: CASSPPGPYRDARQETQYF

abundance: NA
len: 15
v_gene: TRBV7-2
d_gene: NA
j_gene: TRBJ2-2
CDR3nt: TGTGCCAGCAGCTTAGTTACAGGGCCCACCGGGGAGCTGTTTTTT
CDR3aa: CASSLVTGPTGELFF

abundance: NA
len: 11
v_gene: TRBV6-5
d_gene: NA
j_gene: TRBJ1-1
CDR3nt: TGTGCCAGCAGGTCAAACACTGAAGCTTTCTTT
CDR3aa: CASRSNTEAFF

abundance: NA
len: 15
v_gene: TRBV7-6
d_gene: TRBD2
j_gene: TRBJ2-7
CDR3nt: TGTGCCAGCAGCTACCAAGCGGGAGCCTCCTACGAGCAGTACTTC
CDR3aa: CASSYQAGASYEQYF

abundance: once
len: 14
v_gene: TRBV7-2
d_gene: TRBD1
j_gene: TRBJ2-5
CDR3nt: TGTGCCAGCAGCATGGAAAGGGACAGGCCCCCCCAGTACTTC
CDR3aa: CASSMERDRPPQYF

abundance: once
len: 13
v_gene: TRBV11-2
d_gene: NA
j_gene: TRBJ1-1
CDR3nt: TGTGCCAGCAGCACTCGGGACCATCGCGAAGCTTTCTTT
CDR3aa: CASSTRDHREAFF

abundance: NA
len: 10
v_gene: TRBV6-1
d_gene: NA
j_gene: TRBJ2-7
CDR3nt: TGTGCCAGCAGTGAAGGGGCTTCGAACTTC
CDR3aa: CASSEGASNF

abundance: NA
len: 16
v_gene: TRBV10-3
d_gene: NA
j_gene: TRBJ1-4
CDR3nt: TGTGCCATCAGTGAGTCGTGGGGAGCAACTAATGAAAAACTGTTTTTT
CDR3aa: CAISESWGATNEKLFF

abundance: NA
len: 19
v_gene: TRBV9
d_gene: TRBD2
j_gene: TRBJ2-1
CDR3nt: TGTGCCAGCAGCGACGACCCGGGACTAGCGGGAGGGTCCTACAATGAGCAGTTCTTC
CDR3aa: CASSDDPGLAGGSYNEQFF

abundance: once
len: 12
v_gene: TRBV12-3/TRBV12-4
d_gene: NA
j_gene: TRBJ2-7
CDR3nt: TGTGCCAGCAGTCAGGGGTCCTACGAGCAGTACTTC
CDR3aa: CASSQGSYEQYF

abundance: NA
len: 12
v_gene: TRBV2
d_gene: NA
j_gene: TRBJ1-2
CDR3nt: TGTGCCAGCTATCTAGCGTTTACAGGCTACACCTTC
CDR3aa: CASYLAFTGYTF

abundance: NA
len: 16
v_gene: TRBV7-8
d_gene: TRBD2
j_gene: TRBJ2-1
CDR3nt: TGTGCCAGCAGCCCCCTAGCGGGGGCCTCCTACAATGAGCAGTTCTTC
CDR3aa: CASSPLAGASYNEQFF

abundance: NA
len: 15
v_gene: TRBV2
d_gene: NA
j_gene: TRBJ1-5
CDR3nt: TGTGCCAGCAGTGCCGAAGGGGGAAGCAATCAGCCCCAGCATTTT
CDR3aa: CASSAEGGSNQPQHF

abundance: NA
len: 16
v_gene: TRBV6-6
d_gene: TRBD2
j_gene: TRBJ2-3
CDR3nt: TGTGCCAGCAGTGCGGCTAGCGGGGGGCCCGCAGATACGCAGTATTTT
CDR3aa: CASSAASGGPADTQYF

abundance: NA
len: 12
v_gene: TRBV7-3
d_gene: NA
j_gene: TRBJ1-6
CDR3nt: TGTGCCAGCAGCTTTTATAATTCACCCCTCCACTTT
CDR3aa: CASSFYNSPLHF

abundance: NA
len: 14
v_gene: TRBV6-5
d_gene: NA
j_gene: TRBJ1-2
CDR3nt: TGTGCCAGCAGTACAACCCCAAACGACTATGGCTACACCTTC
CDR3aa: CASSTTPNDYGYTF

abundance: NA
len: 16
v_gene: TRBV19
d_gene: NA
j_gene: TRBJ1-3
CDR3nt: TGTGCCAGTAGTATGACGACCCGACAGACTGGAAACACCATATATTTT
CDR3aa: CASSMTTRQTGNTIYF

abundance: NA
len: 12
v_gene: TRBV2
d_gene: NA
j_gene: TRBJ1-1
CDR3nt: TGTGCCAGCAGACATTGGAACACTGAAGCTTTCTTT
CDR3aa: CASRHWNTEAFF

abundance: NA
len: 16
v_gene: TRBV30
d_gene: NA
j_gene: TRBJ2-7
CDR3nt: TGTGCCTGGAGTGTACGCGAGGACAGATCCCCCTACGAGCAGTACTTC
CDR3aa: CAWSVREDRSPYEQYF

abundance: NA
len: 17
v_gene: TRBV19
d_gene: NA
j_gene: TRBJ1-1
CDR3nt: TGTGCCAGTAGTATCCCGGGACGTAACGGCATGAACACTGAAGCTTTCTTT
CDR3aa: CASSIPGRNGMNTEAFF

abundance: NA
len: 11
v_gene: TRBV7-9
d_gene: NA
j_gene: TRBJ1-1
CDR3nt: TGTGCCAGCAGCTTAAGCACTGAAGCTTTCTTT
CDR3aa: CASSLSTEAFF

abundance: NA
len: 14
v_gene: TRBV19
d_gene: TRBD2
j_gene: TRBJ2-5
CDR3nt: TGTGCCAGTAGAACGACGAACGGGGGGGAGACCCAGTACTTC
CDR3aa: CASRTTNGGETQYF

abundance: NA
len: 13
v_gene: TRBV11-2
d_gene: NA
j_gene: TRBJ1-2
CDR3nt: TGTGCCAGCAGCTTAGACGGAAACTATGGCTACACCTTC
CDR3aa: CASSLDGNYGYTF

abundance: NA
len: 15
v_gene: TRBV5-1
d_gene: NA
j_gene: TRBJ1-1
CDR3nt: TGCGCCAGCAGCCCGAGCGGGACGGTGAACACTGAAGCTTTCTTT
CDR3aa: CASSPSGTVNTEAFF

abundance: NA
len: 16
v_gene: TRBV7-9
d_gene: TRBD1
j_gene: TRBJ1-4
CDR3nt: TGTGCCAGCAGCTTAGCCAGGGGGCCTTCTAATGAAAAACTGTTTTTT
CDR3aa: CASSLARGPSNEKLFF

abundance: NA
len: 13
v_gene: TRBV9
d_gene: TRBD1
j_gene: TRBJ1-2
CDR3nt: TGTGCCAGCAGCAACCAGGGGGTCTATGGCTACACCTTC
CDR3aa: CASSNQGVYGYTF

abundance: once
len: 14
v_gene: TRBV18
d_gene: NA
j_gene: TRBJ1-1
CDR3nt: TGTGCCAGCTCACTGGGGACGGCTAACACTGAAGCTTTCTTT
CDR3aa: CASSLGTANTEAFF

abundance: NA
len: 16
v_gene: TRBV18
d_gene: NA
j_gene: TRBJ1-3
CDR3nt: TGTGCCAGCTCACCACTTGGCCAGAGACCTGGAAACACCATATATTTT
CDR3aa: CASSPLGQRPGNTIYF

abundance: NA
len: 16
v_gene: TRBV6-5
d_gene: TRBD1
j_gene: TRBJ1-6
CDR3nt: TGTGCCAGCAGTTACACCTGGACAGGGTCGCGTTCACCCCTCCACTTT
CDR3aa: CASSYTWTGSRSPLHF

abundance: NA
len: 13
v_gene: TRBV10-1
d_gene: NA
j_gene: TRBJ1-4
CDR3nt: TGCGCCAGCAGTCCGGGGACCCCCGCGCAACTGTTTTTT
CDR3aa: CASSPGTPAQLFF

abundance: NA
len: 15
v_gene: TRBV19
d_gene: TRBD1
j_gene: TRBJ1-1
CDR3nt: TGTGCCAGTACCGACGTATCAGGGGGCCTAACTGAAGCTTTCTTT
CDR3aa: CASTDVSGGLTEAFF

abundance: NA
len: 14
v_gene: TRBV29-1
d_gene: NA
j_gene: TRBJ2-7
CDR3nt: TGCAGCGTTGCGATTGGCCTGAAGGCCTACGAGCAGTACTTC
CDR3aa: CSVAIGLKAYEQYF

abundance: NA
len: 14
v_gene: TRBV7-3
d_gene: NA
j_gene: TRBJ2-2
CDR3nt: TGTGCCAGCAGCTCACAGGGATCTGTCGGGGAGCTGTTTTTT
CDR3aa: CASSSQGSVGELFF